The 8 T cell receptor beta chains reported below all come from one sample, sequenced in a study of blood T cells in healthy people across ages. Sample-barcoded 5' priming and a J-beta primer mix drove a second PCR of 7 to 11 cycles. In TCRdb, the 5' RACE reads were re-called with MiXCR into one record per CDR3 protein. The sample shows approximately 800,000 distinct CDR3 sequences, 50% to 65% of them seen only once. The sequenced sample was blood. These receptors came from a man aged 80 or over in good health.

This clonotype was seen more than once but under ten times. The chain links TRBV6-2 or TRBV6-3 to TRBJ1-1, with a tentative D call TRBD1 (6 bases). The V end lost 7 bases, the J end lost 4 bases, and 13 bases lay between the germline ends. The CDR3 totals 13 residues. In germline, CDR1 is MNHEY, CDR2 SVGEGT. Written as DNA, the CDR3 is TGTGCCAGCAAGAGGGGGGTTGCCACTGAAGCTTTCTTT. It codes for CASKRGVATEAFF.

V usage is TRBV6-1 and J usage is TRBJ2-3; D is possibly TRBD1 or TRBD2 (5 bases each). Germline lookup yields CDR1 MNHNS and CDR2 SASEGT. The CDR3 has 15 residues. The V end lost 4 bases, the J end lost 0 bases, and 11 bases lay between the germline ends. CDR3 DNA sequence: TGTGCCAGCAGTGCACGGGACGGTAGCACAGATACGCAGTATTTT. Amino acids: CASSARDGSTDTQYF.

In its sample, this clonotype was seen a few times. The chain combines TRBV5-1 with TRBJ2-7; maybe TRBD1 (6 bases). Germline CDR1 SGHRS, CDR2 YFSETQ. The length of the CDR3 is 14 residues. Trimming took 4 bases from V and 3 from J, leaving 14 bases between them. The CDR3 region is CASSPGTPNYEQYF. In nucleotides, the CDR3 is TGCGCCAGCAGCCCCGGGACACCGAACTACGAGCAGTACTTC. The full variable domain, in which reference TRBV5-1 and TRBJ2-7 provide the parts outside the CDR3, is KAGVTQTPRYLIKTRGQQVTLSCSPISGHRSVSWYQQTPGQGLQFLFEYFSETQRNKGNFPGRFSGRQFSNSRSEMNVSTLELGDSALYLCASSPGTPNYEQYFGPGTRLTVT.

The chain combines TRBV3-1 with TRBJ2-7, with TRBD2 matching over 8 bases. The CDR3 runs to 12 residues. Germline trimming cut 5 bases from V and 11 bases from J; bases unmatched to any gene: 8. Germline assignment: CDR1 LGHDT and CDR2 YNNKEL (reference sequence). The CDR3 bases are TGTGCCAGCAGCGGACCCGGGACTAGTGAGTACTTC. It yields the protein CASSGPGTSEYF.

This clonotype was counted a few times. This sequence joins TRBV29-1 and TRBJ2-7; D is tentatively TRBD1 or TRBD2 (5 bases each). The CDR3 consists of 13 residues. Germline CDR1 is SQVTM and CDR2 is ANQGSEA. Deletions cut 3 bases from V and 7 bases from J, with 16 bases between. The chain's CDR3 is CSVDTGAWGEQYF. The CDR3 region has the DNA TGCAGCGTTGACACCGGGGCCTGGGGGGAGCAGTACTTC.

This clonotype was counted only a few times. The CDR3 DNA follows: TGTGCCAGCAGCTCTGGCGGGCGGGGAGCTTCCAATGAGCAGTTCTTC. Encoded protein: CASSSGGRGASNEQFF. The rearrangement joins TRBV7-2 to TRBJ2-1; possibly TRBD2 for D (6 bases). The germline V gene has CDR1 SGHTA and CDR2 FQGNSA. V was cut by 4 bases and J by 6 bases, with 19 bases left in between. The CDR3 consists of 16 residues.

The genes are TRBV29-1 and TRBJ2-5; D is unresolved. The J call may be faulty, since TRBJ2-1 better matches the DNA end. CDR1 is SQVTM and CDR2 is ANQGSEA in the germline V gene. This CDR3 comprises 12 residues. CDR3 region: CSALTVQETQFF. The DNA for the CDR3 is TGCAGCGCCCTGACGGTTCAAGAGACCCAGTTCTTC.

This clonotype has only a few counts. V is TRBV6-2 or TRBV6-3 and J is TRBJ2-1, with 9 bases identical to TRBD1. The V and J ends lost 5 bases and 6 bases, in that order; junction bases with no gene match: 5. CDR3 length: 14 residues. Germline CDR1 and CDR2: MNHEY and SVGEGT. The CDR3 coding sequence is TGTGCCAGCAGTACCGGGACAGGGCCCAATGAGCAGTTCTTC. Protein: CASSTGTGPNEQFF.